This T cell receptor beta chain stems from a study of blood T cell repertoires in COVID-19. This clone was picked up a small number of times. The V end was cut by 6 bases, the J end by 2 bases, with 16 bases between. CDR1 and CDR2 (germline): MNHEY, SVGAGI. This CDR3 comprises 15 residues. Libraries were prepared by immunoSEQ multiplex PCR; TCRdb keeps only in-frame clonotypes and omits some of them. The repertoire has about 320,000 clones, 80% to 90% of them found once; the top ten carry roughly a tenth. Researchers sorted participants into cohorts using their self-reported clinical history. Sequenced sample: PBMCs or T cells enriched from blood (not recorded which). The clonotype was recovered from a woman aged 18-35 years who had recovered from COVID-19. The chain employs TRBV6-5 and TRBJ1-1; D may be TRBD1 (5 bases). The CDR3 DNA reads TGTGCCAGCAGAACCTCCTGGGGGGGAAACACTGAAGCTTTCTTT. Translated: CASRTSWGGNTEAFF.